Described below is a single TCR beta chain sequence and its context. The CDR3 is made up of 13 amino acids. CDR1 and CDR2 from the germline V gene are SEHNR and FQNEAQ (reference sequence). Trimming pared 5 bases from V and 8 bases from J, leaving 15 bases between. This sample was included in a study of T cell responses to AZD1222 COVID-19 vaccine. Repertoires were generated with immunoSEQ multiplex PCR, while TCRdb's copy carries only in-frame clones and drops some. The sample contains approximately 150,000 clones, 88% of which appear only once. This chain uses TRBV7-9 with TRBJ1-2; D is uncertain. The receptor was isolated from an adult who received the MenACWY meningococcal vaccine as a control. This specimen was peripheral blood, taken 28 days after the second dose of the MenACWY control vaccine. The CDR3 DNA reads TGTGCCAGCAGCCCCCTGAGGGCTGGAGGCTACACCTTC. Translation gives CASSPLRAGGYTF.